This T cell receptor beta chain was observed in a study of shared clonotypes between healthy human individuals. Study context: Three plates each covered CD4 naive and memory; CD8 naive two, CD8 memory one. General observations from the study: Estimated richness values were generally larger in naive subsets than in memory subsets.

Note on this clone: What it binds is not known. The same CDR3 arises from other DNA sequences in this sample as well.

V was cut by 3 bases and J by 2 bases, with 8 bases left in between. The CDR3 extends over 13 amino acids. Germline V gives CDR1 KGHSH, CDR2 LQKENI. TCRdb keeps only in-frame clones here, not all; method: immunoSEQ multiplex PCR. The sample includes more than 2 million clones, around 95% of them seen just once. The TCR originated in a man younger than 35 in good health. This rearrangement joins TRBV18 to TRBJ2-7, with a possible D match to TRBD1 (5 bases). The sample comprised naive CD4+ T cells sorted from blood. Subset here: CD45RA+ positively selected. The CDR3 nucleotides read TGTGCCAGCTCACCGGCAGGGACCTACGAGCAGTACTTC. Amino acids: CASSPAGTYEQYF.